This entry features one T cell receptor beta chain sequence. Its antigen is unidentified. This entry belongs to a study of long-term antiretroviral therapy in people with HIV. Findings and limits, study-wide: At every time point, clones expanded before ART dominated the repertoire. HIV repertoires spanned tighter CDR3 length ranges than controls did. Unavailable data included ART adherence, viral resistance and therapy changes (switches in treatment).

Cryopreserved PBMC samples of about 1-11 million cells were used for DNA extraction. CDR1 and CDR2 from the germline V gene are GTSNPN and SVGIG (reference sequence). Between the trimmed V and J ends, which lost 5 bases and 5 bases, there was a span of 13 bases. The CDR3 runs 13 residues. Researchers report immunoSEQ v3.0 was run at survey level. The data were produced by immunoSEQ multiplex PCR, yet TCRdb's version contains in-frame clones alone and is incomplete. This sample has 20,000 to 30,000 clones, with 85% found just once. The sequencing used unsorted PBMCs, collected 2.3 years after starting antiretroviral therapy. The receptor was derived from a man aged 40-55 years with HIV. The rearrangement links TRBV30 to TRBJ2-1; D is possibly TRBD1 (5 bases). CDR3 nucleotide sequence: TGTGCCTGGTCAGGGTTTCCCCACAATGAGCAGTTCTTC. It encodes CAWSGFPHNEQFF.